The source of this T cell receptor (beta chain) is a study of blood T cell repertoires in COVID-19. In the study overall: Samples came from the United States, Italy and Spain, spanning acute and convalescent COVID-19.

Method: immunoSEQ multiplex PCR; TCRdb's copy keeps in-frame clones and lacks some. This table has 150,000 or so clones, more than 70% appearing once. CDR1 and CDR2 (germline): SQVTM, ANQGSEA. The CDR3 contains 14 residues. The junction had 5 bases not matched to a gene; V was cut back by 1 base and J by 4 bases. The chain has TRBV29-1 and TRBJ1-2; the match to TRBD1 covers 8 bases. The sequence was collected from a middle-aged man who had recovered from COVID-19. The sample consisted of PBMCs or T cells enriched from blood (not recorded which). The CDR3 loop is CSVEAGQVFYGYTF. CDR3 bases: TGCAGCGTTGAAGCGGGACAGGTATTCTATGGCTACACCTTC.